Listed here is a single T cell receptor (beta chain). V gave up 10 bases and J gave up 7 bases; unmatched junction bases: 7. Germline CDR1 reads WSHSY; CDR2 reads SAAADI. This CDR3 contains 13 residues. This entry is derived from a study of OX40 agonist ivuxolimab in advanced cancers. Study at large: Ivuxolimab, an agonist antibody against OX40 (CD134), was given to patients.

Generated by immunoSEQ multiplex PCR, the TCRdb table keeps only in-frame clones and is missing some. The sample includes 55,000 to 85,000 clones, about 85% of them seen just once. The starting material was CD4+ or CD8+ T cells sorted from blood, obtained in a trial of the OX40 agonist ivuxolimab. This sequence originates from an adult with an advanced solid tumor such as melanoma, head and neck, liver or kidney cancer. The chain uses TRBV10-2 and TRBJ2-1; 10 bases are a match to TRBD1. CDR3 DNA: TGCGCCACCGTCCGGGACAGGGGTAATGAGCAGTTCTTC. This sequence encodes CATVRDRGNEQFF.